This T cell receptor (beta chain) emerged from a study of cytomegalovirus exposure and HLA in healthy donors. On this clone itself: The antigen remains unidentified.

In the PCR, 60 Vbeta and 13 Jbeta primers were used. Sequencing was performed with immunoSEQ multiplex PCR; in TCRdb, only in-frame clones are kept and a portion is missing. The sample lists under 85,000 clones, 65% to 85% occurring once. Study findings and constraints: One later analysis reportedly identified an Asian-associated ancestry cluster that showed fewer N-insertions than the roughly 700-donor mean. A previous analysis found most TCR beta V segments productive roughly 87% or roughly 30% of the time. A few of the chains that were CMV-associated were confirmed in vitro to be specific for CMV antigens.

V lost 4 bases and J 4 bases, leaving 28 bases between the germline ends. The CDR3 length is 18 residues. Germline V gene sequence: CDR1 GTSNPN, CDR2 SVGIG (reference sequence). This sequence joins TRBV30 and TRBJ1-2; D unresolved. This clonotype originated in a middle-aged woman in good health and CMV-seropositive. Sequencing was performed on PBMCs. The CDR3 DNA reads TGTGCCTGGACCCAAACTCTACCACTGGATCGCTCGGGCTATGGCTACACCTTC. Translation: CAWTQTLPLDRSGYGYTF.